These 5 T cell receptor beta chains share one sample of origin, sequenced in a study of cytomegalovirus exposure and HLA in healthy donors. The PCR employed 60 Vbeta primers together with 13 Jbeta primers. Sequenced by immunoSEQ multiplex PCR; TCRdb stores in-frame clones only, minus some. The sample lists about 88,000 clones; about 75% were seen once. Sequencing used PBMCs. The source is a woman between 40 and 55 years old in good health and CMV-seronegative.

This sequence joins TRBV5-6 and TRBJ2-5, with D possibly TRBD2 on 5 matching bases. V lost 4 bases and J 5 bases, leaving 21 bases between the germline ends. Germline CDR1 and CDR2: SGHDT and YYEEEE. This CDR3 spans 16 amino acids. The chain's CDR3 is CASSPKTWIPGETQYF. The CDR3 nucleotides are TGTGCCAGCAGCCCGAAGACCTGGATTCCGGGGGAGACCCAGTACTTC. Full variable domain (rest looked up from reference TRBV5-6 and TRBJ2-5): DAGVTQSPTHLIKTRGQQVTLRCSPKSGHDTVSWYQQALGQGPQFIFQYYEEEERQRGNFPDRFSGHQFPNYSSELNVNALLLGDSALYLCASSPKTWIPGETQYFGPGTRLLVL.

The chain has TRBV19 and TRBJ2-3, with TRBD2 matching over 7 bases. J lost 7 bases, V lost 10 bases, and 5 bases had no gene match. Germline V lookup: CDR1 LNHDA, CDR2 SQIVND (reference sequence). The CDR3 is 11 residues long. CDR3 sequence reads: CATRGEYTQYF. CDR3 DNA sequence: TGTGCCACCCGGGGGGAGTATACGCAGTATTTT.

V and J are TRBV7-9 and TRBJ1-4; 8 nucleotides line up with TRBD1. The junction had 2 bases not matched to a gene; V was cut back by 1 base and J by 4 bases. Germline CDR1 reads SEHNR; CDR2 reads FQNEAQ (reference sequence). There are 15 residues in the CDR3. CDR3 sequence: CASSLGDRLNEKLFF. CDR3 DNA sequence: TGTGCCAGCAGCTTAGGGGACAGGCTTAATGAAAAACTGTTTTTT.

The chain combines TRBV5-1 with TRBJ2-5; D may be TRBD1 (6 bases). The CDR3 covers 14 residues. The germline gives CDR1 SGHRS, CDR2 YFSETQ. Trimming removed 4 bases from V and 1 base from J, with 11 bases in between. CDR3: CASSPTGPQETQYF. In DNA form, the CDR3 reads TGCGCCAGCAGCCCTACAGGGCCCCAAGAGACCCAGTACTTC.

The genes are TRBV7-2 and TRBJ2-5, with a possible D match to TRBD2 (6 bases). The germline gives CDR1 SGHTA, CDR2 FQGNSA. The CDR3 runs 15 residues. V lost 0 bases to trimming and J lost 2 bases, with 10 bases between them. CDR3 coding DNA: TGTGCCAGCAGCTTAGCATCGGGGGTTCAAGAGACCCAGTACTTC. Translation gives CASSLASGVQETQYF.